Below are 31 T cell receptor beta chains sequenced from a single sample in a study of STAT5B mutations in CD4+ large granular lymphocyte leukemia (dated by TCRdb to between 2022 and 2023). The library was built by means of the immunoSEQ multiplex PCR assay. TCRdb's version of the immuneACCESS table is confined to in-frame rearrangements and falls short of the full clone set. An unresolved V gene accounts for under half of the shortfall where checked; the remainder is of unknown origin. This sample has fewer than 25,000 clones in its table, and approximately 84% of those were observed once. The top ten clonotypes cover around 14% of the sample. The sequencing input was CD4+ T cells from blood buffy coats. These receptors came from a human donor in good health.

This clone was counted a few times. The chain combines TRBV2 with TRBJ1-2; 9 bases are a match to TRBD1. Losses at the gene ends were 5 bases for V and 5 bases for J; bases not matched to a gene: 6. Germline V gives CDR1 SNHLY, CDR2 FYNNEI. This CDR3 is 14 amino acids long. In DNA, the CDR3 is TGTGCCAGCAGTTCAACAGGGGGCGCGTATGGCTACACCTTC. It translates to CASSSTGGAYGYTF. Combining the CDR3 with reference TRBV2 and TRBJ1-2 gives the whole variable domain EPEVTQTPSHQVTQMGQEVILRCVPISNHLYFYWYRQILGQKVEFLVSFYNNEISEKSEIFDDQFSVERPDGSNFTLKIRSTKLEDSAMYFCASSSTGGAYGYTFGSGTRLTVV.

J is TRBJ2-1 and V is TRBV7-7; 9 bases align to TRBD2. From germline, CDR1 is SSHAT and CDR2 FNYEAQ (reference sequence). The CDR3 consists of 15 residues. V trimming: 1 base; J trimming: 7 bases; junction bases outside the gene matches: 5. CDR3 region: CASSLEAGGSNEQFF. DNA for the CDR3: TGTGCCAGCAGCTTAGAAGCGGGAGGATCAAATGAGCAGTTCTTC.

The J gene is TRBJ1-5, the V gene TRBV2; weak D call: TRBD1 (5 bases). CDR1 and CDR2 (germline): SNHLY, FYNNEI. V lost 5 bases and J 5 bases, leaving 10 bases between the germline ends. The length of the CDR3 is 13 residues. The CDR3 nucleotides read TGTGCCAGCAGTAGGGACCGCGATCAGCCCCAGCATTTT. Its translation: CASSRDRDQPQHF.

This rearrangement joins TRBV10-1 to TRBJ1-2; D not certain. The germline V and J ends were trimmed by 4 bases and 7 bases, with 13 bases remaining between them. This CDR3 has 13 residues. CDR1 is WNHNN and CDR2 is SYGVQD in the germline V gene (reference sequence). Here the CDR3 reads CASSGTRGGGYTF. The CDR3 nucleotides are TGCGCCAGCAGTGGGACCCGGGGAGGTGGCTACACCTTC.

V and J are TRBV2 and TRBJ2-7, with D possibly called TRBD1 or TRBD2 (6 bases each). Germline CDR1 SNHLY, CDR2 FYNNEI. V dropped 2 bases and J dropped 5 bases, with 16 bases sitting between them. This CDR3 contains 15 residues. The CDR3 here is CASSERAGQGNEQYF. The CDR3 nucleotides are TGTGCCAGCAGTGAAAGGGCGGGACAAGGGAACGAGCAGTACTTC.

The chain is built from TRBV5-6 and TRBJ2-5; D is uncertain. Germline V gene data show CDR1 as SGHDT and CDR2 as YYEEEE. Trimming cost V 1 base and J 4 bases, with 11 bases left between them. The CDR3 contains 14 residues. In DNA form, the CDR3 reads TGTGCCAGCAGCTTGAAGGTCAGGACAGAGACCCAGTACTTC. Translation gives CASSLKVRTETQYF.

The chain couples TRBV30 to TRBJ2-1; D tentatively fits TRBD1 or TRBD2 (5 bases each). This CDR3 spans 14 amino acids. V was clipped by 4 bases and J by 10 bases, with 20 bases between them. Germline values: CDR1 GTSNPN, CDR2 SVGIG (reference sequence). DNA of the CDR3: TGTGCCTGGACCGCCAATAGGGGAGAGGGCGAGCAGTTCTTC. Its protein is CAWTANRGEGEQFF.

The chain recombines TRBV19 with TRBJ2-5; 13 positions match TRBD2. With 5 bases clipped from V and 5 bases from J, the junction kept 8 bases outside the gene matches. This CDR3 spans 16 amino acids. Germline values: CDR1 LNHDA, CDR2 SQIVND (reference sequence). As DNA, the CDR3 is TGTGCCAGTAGTCCAATGGGACTAGCGGGAACGGAGACCCAGTACTTC. As protein: CASSPMGLAGTETQYF. The variable domain in full, with the rest retrieved from reference TRBV19 and TRBJ2-5, is DGGITQSPKYLFRKEGQNVTLSCEQNLNHDAMYWYRQDPGQGLRLIYYSQIVNDFQKGDIAEGYSVSREKKESFPLTVTSAQKNPTAFYLCASSPMGLAGTETQYFGPGTRLLVL.

The V and J genes are TRBV7-2 and TRBJ2-7, with D maybe TRBD2 (7 bases). CDR1 SGHTA and CDR2 FQGNSA come from the germline V gene. The CDR3 covers 15 residues. V was trimmed by 4 bases and J by 2 bases, leaving 15 bases between them. The CDR3 spells CASSSRGGRAYEQYF. As DNA, the CDR3 is TGTGCCAGCAGCTCAAGGGGGGGCCGAGCCTACGAGCAGTACTTC.

This rearrangement joins TRBV7-8 to TRBJ2-2, with D possibly called TRBD1 or TRBD2 (6 bases each). The germline gives CDR1 SGHVS, CDR2 FQNEAQ. Trimming shortened V by 1 base and J by 5 bases, and 14 bases separated the two germline ends. The CDR3 totals 16 residues. The CDR3 DNA is TGTGCCAGCAGCTTAGGGGGGGCCGTAAAAACCGGGGAGCTGTTTTTT. Protein sequence: CASSLGGAVKTGELFF.

The chain couples TRBV7-9 to TRBJ1-3, with D maybe TRBD1 (5 bases). Trimming took off 7 bases at V and 4 bases at J, with 8 bases between the two ends. The CDR3 runs 12 residues. Germline V CDR1 and CDR2: SEHNR, FQNEAQ (reference sequence). CDR3 loop: CASNQGGNTIYF. Written as DNA, the CDR3 is TGTGCCAGCAACCAGGGCGGAAACACCATATATTTT.

The chain links TRBV6-5 to TRBJ1-3, with D unclear. Trimming stripped 4 bases from V and 4 bases from J, with 14 bases between. This CDR3 has 15 residues. The germline CDR1 and CDR2 sequences are MNHEY and SVGAGI. The CDR3 is CASSSTTLPGNTIYF. The CDR3 DNA reads as TGTGCCAGCAGTTCTACGACACTTCCCGGAAACACCATATATTTT.

The gene calls are TRBV27 and TRBJ2-1; 11 positions agree with TRBD2. CDR3 length equals 15 residues. Germline-derived CDR1 and CDR2 are MNHEY and SMNVEV (reference sequence). V trimming: 10 bases; J trimming: 2 bases; junction bases outside the gene matches: 7. The CDR3 region has the DNA TGTGCCACAAGACTAGCGGGACCCCCCTACAATGAGCAGTTCTTC. It translates to CATRLAGPPYNEQFF.

The rearrangement links TRBV6-5 to TRBJ2-3; D ambiguous. With 6 bases removed from V and 5 bases from J, the gap between germline ends came to 6 bases. The CDR3 sequence is 11 residues long. The V gene's germline CDR1 is MNHEY and CDR2 SVGAGI. The CDR3 DNA sequence: TGTGCCAGCAGACTGAAAGATACGCAGTATTTT. This translates into CASRLKDTQYF.

The CDR3 region has the DNA TGTGCCACCAGGGTTTTTTCAAACACTGAAGCTTTCTTT. It specifies CATRVFSNTEAFF. This chain connects TRBV15 to TRBJ1-1; D call uncertain. This CDR3 contains 13 residues. V dropped 6 bases and J dropped 2 bases, with 10 bases sitting between them. Germline V lookup: CDR1 LNHNV, CDR2 YYDKDF (reference sequence).

The V call is TRBV9, the J call TRBJ2-3; D unclear. Deletions cut 0 bases from V and 6 bases from J, with 11 bases between. The CDR3 has 14 amino acids. In germline, CDR1 is SGDLS, CDR2 YYNGEE. CDR3 amino acids: CASSVGYSWDTQYF. CDR3 DNA sequence: TGTGCCAGCAGCGTAGGGTATTCTTGGGATACGCAGTATTTT.

The V call is TRBV7-2, the J call TRBJ1-1; 8 bases fit TRBD1. Germline CDR1 and CDR2: SGHTA and FQGNSA. This CDR3 has 13 amino acids. V lost 5 bases to trimming and J lost 11 bases; unmatched junction nucleotides: 10. This CDR3 reads CASSLNAGGRAFF. DNA of the CDR3: TGTGCCAGCAGCCTAAACGCAGGGGGCAGGGCTTTCTTT. Based on the CDR3 plus reference TRBV7-2 and TRBJ1-1, the full variable domain is GAGVSQSPSNKVTEKGKDVELRCDPISGHTALYWYRQSLGQGLEFLIYFQGNSAPDKSGLPSDRFSAERTGGSVSTLTIQRTQQEDSAVYLCASSLNAGGRAFFGQGTRLTVV.

The J gene is TRBJ2-1, the V gene TRBV30; a weak D match, TRBD1 (5 bases). The CDR3 totals 14 residues. CDR1 is GTSNPN, CDR2 SVGIG, per germline (reference sequence). V lost 3 bases, J lost 9 bases, and 18 bases lay in between. CDR3: CAWSSQDRNTEQFF. CDR3 nucleotides: TGTGCCTGGAGCTCCCAAGACAGAAACACTGAGCAGTTCTTC.

This clone was picked up one time. This chain connects TRBV6-1 to TRBJ1-1; D is uncertain. CDR1 and CDR2 (germline): MNHNS, SASEGT. This CDR3 has 11 amino acids. The V gene lost 2 bases and the J gene lost 7 bases, with 5 bases spanning the gap. The CDR3 region has the DNA TGTGCCAGCAGTGAAATAGTTGAAGCTTTCTTT. Residues: CASSEIVEAFF.

This clone has only one observation. The chain has TRBV6-5 and TRBJ1-2, with D uncertain. Trimming removed 0 bases from V and 0 bases from J, with 8 bases in between. CDR3 length equals 15 residues. Germline V gene lookup returns CDR1 MNHEY and CDR2 SVGAGI. This CDR3 reads CASSYSGPSNYGYTF. The CDR3, as DNA: TGTGCCAGCAGTTACTCAGGGCCTTCTAACTATGGCTACACCTTC.

The rearrangement joins TRBV7-7 to TRBJ2-5; possibly TRBD2 for D (6 bases). The germline CDR1 and CDR2 sequences are SSHAT and FNYEAQ (reference sequence). V was clipped by 5 bases and J by 4 bases, with 11 bases between them. This CDR3 region has 13 residues. This CDR3 is CASSPGGRETQYF. The DNA of the CDR3 is TGTGCCAGCAGCCCCGGAGGGAGAGAGACCCAGTACTTC.

The CDR3 loop is CASSSPRRYTGTALREQFF. For the CDR3, the DNA is TGTGCCAGCAGCTCCCCCCGAAGATATACCGGGACAGCCCTTAGGGAGCAGTTCTTC. V gene TRBV11-2 combines with J gene TRBJ2-1; the match to TRBD1 covers 7 bases. CDR1 is SGHAT and CDR2 is FQNNGV in the germline V gene. This CDR3 is built from 19 residues. V gave up 4 bases and J gave up 10 bases; unmatched junction bases: 25.

V is TRBV19 and J is TRBJ2-7, with TRBD2 matching over 10 bases. Germline assignment: CDR1 LNHDA and CDR2 SQIVND (reference sequence). The V segment lost 4 bases and the J segment 3 bases; nucleotides outside the gene matches: 6. The CDR3 extends over 15 amino acids. As DNA, the CDR3 is TGTGCCAGTAGTACCGGACTAGCGGCCATCTACGAGCAGTACTTC. This translates into CASSTGLAAIYEQYF.

The V call is TRBV27, the J call TRBJ2-7; TRBD1 is a possible D gene (5 bases). The CDR3 runs 17 residues. CDR1 and CDR2 from the germline V gene are MNHEY and SMNVEV (reference sequence). The V and J ends lost 0 bases and 3 bases respectively, with 18 bases between them. CDR3 coding DNA: TGTGCCAGCAGTTTATCGATTTCCAGACAGATTATCTACGAGCAGTACTTC. As protein: CASSLSISRQIIYEQYF.

This clone was seen a few times. J is TRBJ1-1 and V is TRBV6-5; 9 bases are shared with TRBD1. With V trimmed by 6 bases and J by 6 bases, 8 bases remained unmatched. Germline V CDR1 and CDR2: MNHEY, SVGAGI. The CDR3 has 14 amino acids. The CDR3 spells CASREDRGTPEAFF. The CDR3 region has the DNA TGTGCCAGCAGAGAAGACAGGGGGACCCCTGAAGCTTTCTTT.

The chain uses TRBV14 and TRBJ2-7, with TRBD1 identical over 10 bases. The V segment lost 4 bases and the J segment 7 bases; nucleotides outside the gene matches: 19. CDR3 length: 18 amino acids. CDR1 is SGHDN, CDR2 FVKESK, per germline. CDR3 residues: CASSPTHFTRDRGREQYF. The CDR3 DNA reads as TGTGCCAGCAGCCCCACTCACTTTACCCGGGACAGGGGCCGGGAGCAGTACTTC.

This rearrangement joins TRBV4-1 to TRBJ2-2; D not resolved. This CDR3 has 16 amino acids. The germline gives CDR1 MGHRA, CDR2 YSYEKL. Trimming removed 6 bases at V and 5 bases at J, with 19 bases between. The CDR3 protein is CASSPHAADPTGELFF. As DNA, the CDR3 is TGCGCCAGCAGTCCCCACGCGGCAGACCCTACCGGGGAGCTGTTTTTT.

V and J are TRBV19 and TRBJ1-1; perhaps TRBD1 as D (6 bases). Trimming left V 6 bases short and J 1 base short, with 21 bases between. The CDR3 is made up of 17 amino acids. Germline V gene lookup returns CDR1 LNHDA and CDR2 SQIVND (reference sequence). This chain's CDR3 is CASSTQGGGAGNTEAFF. The CDR3 region has the DNA TGTGCCAGTAGCACACAAGGAGGGGGTGCAGGGAACACTGAAGCTTTCTTT.

The V gene is TRBV6-6, the J gene TRBJ2-7, with 9 bases that match TRBD2. The CDR3 totals 15 residues. J was trimmed by 4 bases and V by 0 bases; bases with no gene match: 4. CDR1 is MNHNY and CDR2 is SVGAGI in the germline V gene (reference sequence). CDR3 region: CASSYSISGSYEQYF. CDR3 sequence (DNA): TGTGCCAGCAGTTACTCGATTAGCGGGAGTTACGAGCAGTACTTC.

By proportion, this clone is medium-sized (0.01 to 0.1%). The chain recombines TRBV6-5 with TRBJ2-1, with TRBD2 matching over 11 bases. The trim removed 4 bases at V and 8 bases at J, leaving 4 bases unmatched. The germline CDR1 and CDR2 sequences are MNHEY and SVGAGI. This CDR3 comprises 14 residues. The CDR3 region has the DNA TGTGCCAGCAGTTTCGGACTAGCGGGCGATGAGCAGTTCTTC. This codes for CASSFGLAGDEQFF.

The chain combines TRBV30 with TRBJ1-5, with 12 bases fitting TRBD1. CDR3 length: 17 residues. Trimming took 2 bases from V and 6 from J; bases not matched to a gene: 11. Germline loops: CDR1 GTSNPN, CDR2 SVGIG (reference sequence). The CDR3 reads CAWSRPGTGGAGQPQHF. CDR3 DNA sequence: TGTGCCTGGAGTCGTCCCGGGACAGGGGGCGCGGGTCAGCCCCAGCATTTT.